This TCR beta chain derives from a study of blood T cell repertoires in COVID-19. Study-wide context: Whether acute or convalescent, the COVID-19 samples came from the United States, Italy and Spain. PBMCs, B-cell-depleted T cells, or T cells were the source of the cDNA or gDNA that made up the material.

As processed by the authors: Cell counts per sample came from amplifying reference gene primers. TCRdb keeps only in-frame clones here, not all; method: immunoSEQ multiplex PCR. V and J calls and clone size are those listed in that table; D and trimming were worked out from the DNA. Among about 130,000 clones listed, around nine tenths were seen once. The sequencing sample was made of peripheral blood. This TCR came from a man in his forties or fifties with active COVID-19.

Here the CDR3 DNA reads TGTGCCAGCACCCCAGGGACAGGGGGCCACTATGGCTACACCTTC. This encodes CASTPGTGGHYGYTF. This chain uses TRBV7-2 with TRBJ1-2; 12 positions match TRBD1. Germline V gene lookup returns CDR1 SGHTA and CDR2 FQGNSA. V gave up 7 bases and J gave up 3 bases; unmatched junction bases: 6. The CDR3 runs 15 residues.